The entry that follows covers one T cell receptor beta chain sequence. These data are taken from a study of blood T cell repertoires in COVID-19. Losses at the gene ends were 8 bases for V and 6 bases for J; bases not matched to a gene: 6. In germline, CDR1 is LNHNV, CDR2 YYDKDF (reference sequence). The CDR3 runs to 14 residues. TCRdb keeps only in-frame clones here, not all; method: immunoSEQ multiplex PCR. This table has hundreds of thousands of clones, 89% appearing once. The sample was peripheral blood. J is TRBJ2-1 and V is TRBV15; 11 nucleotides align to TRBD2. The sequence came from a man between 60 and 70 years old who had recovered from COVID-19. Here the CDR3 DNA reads TGTGCCACCCGGACTAGCGGGTCTACCAATGAGCAGTTCTTC. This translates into CATRTSGSTNEQFF.